The 30 T cell receptor beta chains below all came from one sample that was sequenced in a study of human T cells and chemical hapten exposure. Time point here: patch test 1, 2 weeks after DPC sensitization. Treatment denoted: therapeutic diphenylcyclopropenone sensitization with weekly scalp DPC. One entry per CDR3 protein results from TCRdb running MiXCR on the RACE reads. In the table there are roughly 86,000 distinct CDR3 sequences, 10% of which are singletons. Here the sequenced sample was whole blood, taken in connection with sensitization to the hapten diphenylcyclopropenone (DPC). Every receptor here comes from a man aged 35 to 55 with alopecia areata. Some clones in this sample may be carry-over from other donors' samples.

Only a few counts were recorded for this clonotype. This rearrangement joins TRBV6-2 or TRBV6-3 to TRBJ2-7; D may be TRBD1 or TRBD2 (6 bases each). This CDR3 comprises 14 residues. Per the germline V gene, CDR1 is MNHEY and CDR2 is SVGEGT. V lost 6 bases and J lost 5, with 17 bases in between. CDR3 DNA: TGTGCCAGCAGCCGCGCGGGACAAATCGACGAGCAGTACTTC. Translated: CASSRAGQIDEQYF.

The V gene is TRBV29-1, the J gene TRBJ2-5; D is perhaps TRBD1 (6 bases). Germline V gene lookup returns CDR1 SQVTM and CDR2 ANQGSEA. The CDR3 totals 12 residues. V was trimmed by 7 bases and J by 2 bases, leaving 11 bases between them. CDR3 DNA sequence: TGCAGCGGGGGGCCCGGTCAAGAGACCCAGTACTTC. Its translation: CSGGPGQETQYF.

This chain links TRBV6-6 with TRBJ1-3, with D maybe TRBD1 (6 bases). The CDR3 loop spans 16 amino acids. V shed 2 bases and J shed 3 bases, with 14 bases lying between them. The germline gives CDR1 MNHNY, CDR2 SVGAGI (reference sequence). This chain's CDR3 is CASSYPPGGRGNTIYF. In DNA, the CDR3 is TGTGCCAGCAGTTACCCCCCCGGGGGCCGTGGAAACACCATATATTTT.

The chain employs TRBV29-1 and TRBJ1-1; no clear D. The CDR3 is 8 amino acids. The V end lost 4 bases, the J end lost 10 bases, and 4 bases lay between the germline ends. The V gene's germline CDR1 is SQVTM and CDR2 ANQGSEA. The CDR3 nucleotides read TGCAGCGTTGGCGTAGCTTTCTTT. Encoded protein: CSVGVAFF.

This clonotype was observed many times. J is TRBJ1-3 and V is TRBV6-2 or TRBV6-3; 8 nucleotides line up with TRBD1. Germline values: CDR1 MNHEY, CDR2 SVGEGT. Trimming removed 0 bases from V and 4 bases from J; junction bases left unmatched: 2. The CDR3 loop spans 15 amino acids. CDR3 protein: CASSYSGTGGNTIYF. The CDR3 bases are TGTGCCAGCAGTTACTCCGGGACAGGAGGAAACACCATATATTTT.

The chain is built from TRBV4-3 and TRBJ2-1, with D possibly TRBD2 on 5 matching bases. This CDR3 comprises 16 residues. CDR1 LGHNA and CDR2 YSLEER come from the germline V gene. V gave up 0 bases and J gave up 4 bases, with 13 bases separating them. CDR3 nucleotide sequence: TGCGCCAGCAGCCAAGATTCACTAGAGGGATACAATGAGCAGTTCTTC. Translation gives CASSQDSLEGYNEQFF.

This clonotype was recorded a few times. The rearrangement links TRBV7-6 to TRBJ2-3; no reliable D call. This CDR3 spans 13 amino acids. With 5 bases removed from V and 3 bases from J, the gap between germline ends came to 9 bases. Germline CDR1 and CDR2: SGHVS and FNYEAQ. The CDR3 DNA reads as TGTGCCAGCAGCCCACAATTGACAGATACGCAGTATTTT. Protein product: CASSPQLTDTQYF.

CDR3 DNA sequence: TGTGCCAGCAGCCCAGATTCGGGTAATACGCAGTATTTT. Translating it yields CASSPDSGNTQYF. The chain carries TRBV7-2 and TRBJ2-3; D unresolved. This CDR3 contains 13 residues. V was clipped by 5 bases and J by 7 bases, with 13 bases between them. CDR1 and CDR2 from the germline V gene are SGHTA and FQGNSA.

In its sample, this clonotype was seen a few times. The gene calls are TRBV6-2 or TRBV6-3 and TRBJ1-2; D may be TRBD1 (5 bases). V gave up 0 bases and J gave up 6 bases, with 14 bases separating them. From germline, CDR1 is MNHEY and CDR2 SVGEGT. This CDR3 has 15 amino acids. CDR3 sequence (DNA): TGTGCCAGCAGTTACTCGGGACGCCACCCTGATGGCTACACCTTC. This encodes CASSYSGRHPDGYTF.

This chain joins TRBV5-1 and TRBJ2-7; 7 nucleotides align to TRBD1. Per germline, CDR1 SGHRS and CDR2 YFSETQ. The CDR3 totals 14 residues. Trimming cost V 4 bases and J 2 bases; bases outside gene matches: 6. In DNA form, the CDR3 reads TGCGCCAGCAGCGTGGGGGACAGCCCCTACGAGCAGTACTTC. Translating it yields CASSVGDSPYEQYF. The complete variable domain, with remaining parts taken from reference TRBV5-1 and TRBJ2-7, reads KAGVTQTPRYLIKTRGQQVTLSCSPISGHRSVSWYQQTPGQGLQFLFEYFSETQRNKGNFPGRFSGRQFSNSRSEMNVSTLELGDSALYLCASSVGDSPYEQYFGPGTRLTVT.

The V and J genes are TRBV29-1 and TRBJ2-2; 7 nucleotides align to TRBD1. J lost 0 bases, V lost 4 bases, and 5 bases had no gene match. The CDR3 has 15 amino acids. Germline values: CDR1 SQVTM, CDR2 ANQGSEA. CDR3 nucleotide sequence: TGCAGCGTTGCGCCCGGGACAGCGAACACCGGGGAGCTGTTTTTT. Protein sequence: CSVAPGTANTGELFF.

This clonotype came up a few times. V and J are TRBV5-1 and TRBJ2-3; D ambiguous. The V and J ends lost 1 base and 6 bases respectively, with 3 bases between them. The CDR3 length is 11 residues. Germline V CDR1 and CDR2: SGHRS, YFSETQ. The CDR3 sequence: CASSLFDTQYF. CDR3 nucleotides: TGCGCCAGCAGCTTGTTCGATACGCAGTATTTT.

This clonotype showed up many times. The chain carries TRBV10-3 and TRBJ2-3, with D uncertain. The CDR3 has 11 amino acids. Germline loops: CDR1 ENHRY, CDR2 SYGVKD. Deletions cut 7 bases from V and 3 bases from J, with 5 bases between. CDR3 sequence: CAIMATDTQYF. In DNA, the CDR3 is TGTGCCATCATGGCGACAGATACGCAGTATTTT.

This clonotype was detected only a few times. V is TRBV10-3 and J is TRBJ2-4; D may be TRBD1 (6 bases). The germline gives CDR1 ENHRY, CDR2 SYGVKD. With 0 bases removed from V and 3 bases from J, the gap between germline ends came to 12 bases. The CDR3 contains 16 residues. The CDR3 here is CAISESGGPNKNIQYF. As DNA, the CDR3 is TGTGCCATCAGTGAGTCAGGGGGTCCAAACAAAAACATTCAGTACTTC.

About this clonotype: Being one base from a much bigger clone, this may be a read error. This chain connects TRBV5-6 to TRBJ2-7; weak D call: TRBD2 (5 bases). CDR1 SGHDT and CDR2 YYEEEE come from the germline V gene. Trimming left V 1 base short and J 4 bases short, with 18 bases between. The CDR3 is 16 residues long. For the CDR3, the DNA is TGTGCCAGCAGCTTGTTTTCCGGGATTAAACCTTACGAGCAGTACTTC. Its translation: CASSLFSGIKPYEQYF. The full variable domain, rest sourced from reference TRBV5-6 and TRBJ2-7, is DAGVTQSPTHLIKTRGQQVTLRCSPKSGHDTVSWYQQALGQGPQFIFQYYEEEERQRGNFPDRFSGHQFPNYSSELNVNALLLGDSALYLCASSLFSGIKPYEQYFGPGTRLTVT.

This rearrangement joins TRBV20-1 to TRBJ2-5; 11 bases line up with TRBD2. The CDR3 is 16 amino acids. With V trimmed by 2 bases and J by 5 bases, 10 bases remained unmatched. Germline V gene lookup returns CDR1 DFQATT and CDR2 SNEGSKA (reference sequence). CDR3 DNA: TGCAGTGCTAGATACGGTAGCGGGAGGGCCGTGGAGACCCAGTACTTC. Translation gives CSARYGSGRAVETQYF.

This clonotype occurred many times. The chain recombines TRBV3-1 with TRBJ1-5; D is perhaps TRBD1 (6 bases). Germline-derived CDR1 and CDR2 are LGHDT and YNNKEL (reference sequence). The CDR3 loop spans 14 amino acids. The V end was cut by 1 base, the J end by 7 bases, with 11 bases between. In nucleotides, the CDR3 is TGTGCCAGCAGCCAAGTCCCAGGGGCGCAGCCCCAGCATTTT. This translates into CASSQVPGAQPQHF.

The genes are TRBV6-2 or TRBV6-3 and TRBJ2-1, with D possibly being TRBD2 (7 bases). Germline CDR1 reads MNHEY; CDR2 reads SVGEGT. CDR3 length: 14 amino acids. Trimming took off 6 bases at V and 3 bases at J, with 12 bases between the two ends. The CDR3 DNA is TGTGCCAGCAGGGGGAGGGGGGACTACAATGAGCAGTTCTTC. This translates into CASRGRGDYNEQFF.

This chain connects TRBV3-1 to TRBJ2-1, with 10 bases lining up with TRBD2. Germline V gene sequence: CDR1 LGHDT, CDR2 YNNKEL (reference sequence). With V trimmed by 6 bases and J by 8 bases, 4 bases remained unmatched. This CDR3 is 13 amino acids long. CDR3 residues: CASRGTSVDEQFF. The DNA for the CDR3 is TGTGCCAGCAGAGGGACTAGCGTGGATGAGCAGTTCTTC.

To note about this clonotype: A read error may be the cause here, since a much bigger clone is one base away. V is TRBV4-3 and J is TRBJ2-1; D could derive from TRBD1 or TRBD2 (5 bases each). V shed 7 bases and J shed 10 bases, with 14 bases lying between them. Germline loops: CDR1 LGHNA, CDR2 YSLEER. The CDR3 is 12 residues long. CDR3 amino acids: CASIRTLGEQFF. DNA of the CDR3: TGCGCCAGCATCCGGACACTAGGGGAGCAGTTCTTC.

The CDR3 loop is CASLGVVTYEQYV. CDR3 DNA sequence: TGTGCCAGCCTCGGGGTCGTAACCTACGAGCAGTACGTC. The V call is TRBV2, the J call TRBJ2-7, with TRBD2 as a possible D gene (5 bases). Trimming pared 8 bases from V and 2 bases from J, leaving 13 bases between. This CDR3 region has 13 residues. From germline, CDR1 is SNHLY and CDR2 FYNNEI.

This clonotype was counted at least ten times. J is TRBJ2-5 and V is TRBV28; D may match TRBD1 or TRBD2 (6 bases each). CDR1 is MDHEN and CDR2 is SYDVKM in the germline V gene. V shed 1 base and J shed 1 base, with 10 bases lying between them. The CDR3 contains 15 residues. The CDR3 DNA reads TGTGCCAGCAGTTTATTCACGGGGGCCCAAGAGACCCAGTACTTC. Translated, it gives CASSLFTGAQETQYF.

The chain joins TRBV12-3 or TRBV12-4 to TRBJ2-5; 8 bases fit TRBD2. V gave up 1 base and J gave up 5 bases; unmatched junction bases: 6. This CDR3 has 15 amino acids. CDR3 nucleotides: TGTGCCAGCAGTTTAGGGGGACTAGGCATGGAGACCCAGTACTTC. Amino acid sequence: CASSLGGLGMETQYF.

In its sample, this clonotype was seen many times. The chain recombines TRBV27 with TRBJ2-5; D remains unclear. CDR1 MNHEY and CDR2 SMNVEV come from the germline V gene (reference sequence). V was shortened by 5 bases and J by 5 bases, with 15 bases between the two germline ends. There are 14 residues in the CDR3. The CDR3 reads CASSPQPSMETQYF. The CDR3 bases are TGTGCCAGCAGTCCCCAGCCCAGCATGGAGACCCAGTACTTC.

This clonotype was seen more than once but under ten times. For the CDR3, the DNA is TGCAGTGCTGGTGGGAGTTGGGACAATGAGCAGTTCTTC. Residues: CSAGGSWDNEQFF. The chain couples TRBV20-1 to TRBJ2-1, with D perhaps TRBD2 (5 bases). CDR1 is DFQATT, CDR2 SNEGSKA, per germline (reference sequence). The CDR3 spans 13 residues. The V end lost 5 bases, the J end lost 5 bases, and 13 bases lay between the germline ends.

This clonotype has a count of ten or more. The gene calls are TRBV7-2 and TRBJ2-1, with 16 bases matching TRBD2. CDR3 size: 17 residues. From germline, CDR1 is SGHTA and CDR2 FQGNSA. The V segment lost 5 bases and the J segment 7 bases; nucleotides outside the gene matches: 8. CDR3 nucleotide sequence: TGTGCCAGCAGCCCAGTGGGACTAGCGGGAGGGGCGAATGAGCAGTTCTTC. This sequence encodes CASSPVGLAGGANEQFF.

Ten or more counts support this clonotype. The chain couples TRBV7-4 to TRBJ2-7; no clear D. The V end lost 4 bases, the J end lost 2 bases, and 0 bases lay between the germline ends. The CDR3 length is 10 residues. In germline, CDR1 is SGHVT, CDR2 SQSDAQ. CDR3 amino acids: CASSSYEQYV. In DNA, the CDR3 is TGTGCCAGCAGCTCCTACGAGCAGTACGTC.

The chain uses TRBV6-2 or TRBV6-3 and TRBJ1-5; D remains ambiguous. This CDR3 has 14 amino acids. Germline V lookup: CDR1 MNHEY, CDR2 SVGEGT. V gave up 10 bases and J gave up 0 bases, with 13 bases separating them. CDR3 nucleotides: TGTGCCACCCAGTTCGGGGTTAGCAATCAGCCCCAGCATTTT. It translates to CATQFGVSNQPQHF.

The table lists this clonotype with a few counts. V gene TRBV6-2 or TRBV6-3 combines with J gene TRBJ2-3; 11 bases agree with TRBD2. Germline CDR1 and CDR2: MNHEY and SVGEGT. There are 20 residues in the CDR3. The V gene end was trimmed by 2 bases and the J gene end by 6 bases; junction bases not matched to a gene: 19. CDR3 sequence reads: CASSYPETSGMTRELDTQYF. The CDR3 DNA reads as TGTGCCAGCAGTTACCCTGAGACTAGCGGGATGACGAGAGAATTGGATACGCAGTATTTT.

This clonotype was counted only a few times. This chain uses TRBV20-1 with TRBJ2-1, with D possibly being TRBD2 (5 bases). Trimming cost V 1 base and J 0 bases, with 16 bases left between them. CDR1 is DFQATT and CDR2 is SNEGSKA in the germline V gene (reference sequence). The CDR3 sequence is 17 residues long. The CDR3 DNA follows: TGCAGTGCTAGAGTTTTACACGGGGATGGCTCCTACAATGAGCAGTTCTTC. Translated, it gives CSARVLHGDGSYNEQFF.